The clone carrying this T cell receptor beta chain has a handful of counts. This sample was taken from a study of blood T cells in healthy people across ages. The germline CDR1 and CDR2 sequences are SGHRS and YFSETQ. V lost 0 bases, J lost 2 bases, and 12 bases lay in between. CDR3 length: 15 amino acids. A second about 6 to 12 cycle PCR used barcoded and J-beta primers. MiXCR, run by TCRdb on the 5' RACE reads, gives a single entry per CDR3 protein. This table holds 780,000 or so distinct CDR3 sequences, 20% to 25% found once. The sample was also reused in another study, on T cells of mothers and their children.

J is TRBJ2-7 and V is TRBV5-1; D uncertain. Sequencing was carried out using blood. This clonotype was sampled from a boy aged 5-17 years in good health. The CDR3, as DNA: TGCGCCAGCAGCTTGGATGGACGGCTAACCTACGAGCAGTACTTC. This encodes CASSLDGRLTYEQYF.